The clone carrying this T cell receptor beta chain was picked up a small number of times. There are 14 residues in the CDR3. Germline loops: CDR1 SGHRS, CDR2 YFSETQ. V lost 5 bases, J lost 7 bases, and 19 bases lay in between. The whole isolated RNA underwent reverse transcription, so sequencing captured expressed TCRB transcripts. Sequencing was performed with immunoSEQ multiplex PCR; in TCRdb, only in-frame clones are kept and a portion is missing. The table lists 350,000 or so clones, about 20% of them singletons. The sample originates from a study of beta chain features in type 1 diabetes. The V gene is TRBV5-1, the J gene TRBJ2-7; maybe TRBD2 (6 bases). This receptor was taken from a young woman in good health. The sample taken for sequencing was naive CD4+ T cells from blood. Here the CDR3 reads CASRSAEGGYEQYF. The CDR3 DNA reads TGCGCCAGCAGGTCTGCGGAGGGTGGGTATGAGCAGTACTTC.